These 29 T cell receptor beta chains were sequenced from one sample in a study of blood T cell repertoires in COVID-19. Assay: immunoSEQ multiplex PCR; the TCRdb copy retains only in-frame clones and omits some. The table includes about 44,000 clones, about 90% detected once. Sequenced: peripheral blood. Receptors originate from a woman of 80 years or more in a cohort sampled during active or convalescent COVID-19.

The V call is TRBV11-2, the J call TRBJ2-1; no reliable D call. Germline values: CDR1 SGHAT, CDR2 FQNNGV. Trimming took off 4 bases at V and 0 bases at J, with 13 bases between the two ends. The CDR3 extends over 16 amino acids. The CDR3 DNA reads TGTGCCAGCAGCTCCCCAAAATCGAGCTCCTACAATGAGCAGTTCTTC. This encodes CASSSPKSSSYNEQFF.

The chain uses TRBV24-1 and TRBJ1-3, with TRBD1 identical over 7 bases. Germline V gene data show CDR1 as KGHDR and CDR2 as SFDVKD. The ends lost 3 bases at V and 4 bases at J; junction bases unmatched: 17. The CDR3 is 19 residues long. The DNA for the CDR3 is TGTGCCACCAGTGATCTAGGGGACAGCGGATCGCGCACCGGAAACACCATATATTTT. This gives the protein CATSDLGDSGSRTGNTIYF.

This clone occurred once. V usage is TRBV5-8 and J usage is TRBJ2-7, with 14 bases aligning to TRBD2. The length of the CDR3 is 15 residues. Germline CDR1 is SGHTS and CDR2 is YDEGEE. The V and J ends lost 4 bases and 8 bases, in that order; junction bases with no gene match: 8. The DNA for the CDR3 is TGTGCCAGCAGCCAAACGGGACTAGCGGGAGATCAGCAGTACTTC. Its protein product is CASSQTGLAGDQQYF.

This chain uses TRBV27 with TRBJ1-6; 11 bases fit TRBD1. There are 18 residues in the CDR3. Trimming cost V 6 bases and J 0 bases; bases outside gene matches: 7. Germline V gene lookup returns CDR1 MNHEY and CDR2 SMNVEV (reference sequence). CDR3 coding DNA: TGTGCCAGCAGGGGGACAGGGGGAAGGAGCTCCTATAATTCACCCCTCCACTTT. It is translated as CASRGTGGRSSYNSPLHF.

The chain uses TRBV2 and TRBJ1-1; D might be TRBD1 (6 bases). V lost 3 bases and J 3 bases, leaving 11 bases between the germline ends. The germline V gene has CDR1 SNHLY and CDR2 FYNNEI. CDR3 length equals 14 residues. CDR3 protein: CASSDLTGDTEAFF. DNA of the CDR3: TGTGCCAGCAGTGACCTGACAGGAGACACTGAAGCTTTCTTT. The full variable domain, in which reference TRBV2 and TRBJ1-1 provide the parts outside the CDR3, is EPEVTQTPSHQVTQMGQEVILRCVPISNHLYFYWYRQILGQKVEFLVSFYNNEISEKSEIFDDQFSVERPDGSNFTLKIRSTKLEDSAMYFCASSDLTGDTEAFFGQGTRLTVV.

The chain has TRBV3-1 (or the pseudogene TRBV3-2) and TRBJ2-3; D uncertain. The CDR3 is 16 residues long. Germline CDR1 and CDR2: LGHDT and YNNKEL (reference sequence). The V end was cut by 1 base, the J end by 6 bases, with 17 bases between. DNA of the CDR3: TGTGCCAGCAGCCAAGGGTACTCCATGGTTTCCGATACGCAGTATTTT. Its translation is CASSQGYSMVSDTQYF.

In DNA form, the CDR3 reads TGTGCCAGCCGCACCGGGTTAAATGAAAAACTGTTTTTT. It specifies CASRTGLNEKLFF. J is TRBJ1-4 and V is TRBV28; D ambiguous. V dropped 8 bases and J dropped 5 bases, with 12 bases sitting between them. CDR1 MDHEN and CDR2 SYDVKM come from the germline V gene. CDR3 length: 13 residues.

In DNA, the CDR3 is TGCGCCAGCAGCCCTCAGGGGACAGGAAGAGAAAAACTGTTTTTT. Protein sequence: CASSPQGTGREKLFF. This chain joins TRBV5-1 and TRBJ1-4, with TRBD1 identical over 8 bases. The junction had 10 bases not matched to a gene; V was cut back by 4 bases and J by 8 bases. Germline V CDR1 and CDR2: SGHRS, YFSETQ. This CDR3 region has 15 residues.

V and J are TRBV19 and TRBJ1-5; maybe TRBD1 (6 bases). The ends were cut back, 7 bases at V and 1 base at J, with 23 bases in the middle. CDR1 and CDR2 from the germline V gene are LNHDA and SQIVND (reference sequence). This CDR3 is built from 18 residues. Here the CDR3 reads CASTDTGMRRWSNQPQHF. The CDR3 nucleotides are TGTGCCAGTACCGATACAGGGATGAGGCGTTGGAGCAATCAGCCCCAGCATTTT.

The rearrangement uses TRBV7-9 and TRBJ2-5; 7 nucleotides match TRBD1. The V and J ends lost 4 bases and 1 base, in that order; junction bases with no gene match: 9. This CDR3 is built from 16 residues. CDR1 SEHNR and CDR2 FQNEAQ come from the germline V gene (reference sequence). CDR3 coding DNA: TGTGCCAGCAGCTCATCCGGGGCAGGGGGCCAAGAGACCCAGTACTTC. As protein: CASSSSGAGGQETQYF.

This clone has only a few counts. The chain has TRBV6-6 and TRBJ2-2; 9 nucleotides line up with TRBD2. Germline V gene data show CDR1 as MNHNY and CDR2 as SVGAGI (reference sequence). V shed 0 bases and J 5 bases; nucleotides not matched to a gene: 4. The CDR3 loop spans 16 amino acids. The CDR3 sequence: CASSYSSGGATGELFF. The CDR3 DNA is TGTGCCAGCAGTTACTCTAGCGGGGGCGCGACCGGGGAGCTGTTTTTT.

CDR3 in DNA: TGTGCCAGCAGCTCAATAGCGGCCGGGGAGCTGTTTTTT. This encodes CASSSIAAGELFF. The J gene is TRBJ2-2, the V gene TRBV7-9; a weak D match, TRBD2 (6 bases). The CDR3 is 13 amino acids. The V end was cut by 4 bases, the J end by 6 bases, with 9 bases between. The V gene's germline CDR1 is SEHNR and CDR2 FQNEAQ (reference sequence).

This chain uses TRBV2 with TRBJ1-6; 7 bases map to TRBD1. Germline trimming cut 6 bases from V and 6 bases from J; bases unmatched to any gene: 8. The CDR3 loop spans 15 amino acids. Germline V CDR1 and CDR2: SNHLY, FYNNEI. This CDR3 reads CASRLGTVGNSPLHF. The CDR3 DNA is TGTGCCAGCAGACTTGGGACAGTAGGTAATTCACCCCTCCACTTT.

Only a few counts were recorded for this clone. This chain connects TRBV29-1 to TRBJ1-3, with TRBD1 matching over 8 bases. Per the germline V gene, CDR1 is SQVTM and CDR2 is ANQGSEA. The CDR3 runs 14 residues. Trimming removed 4 bases from V and 0 bases from J; junction bases left unmatched: 2. DNA of the CDR3: TGCAGCGTTGGGGGGACAGGCTCTGGAAACACCATATATTTT. As protein: CSVGGTGSGNTIYF.

This clone was detected once. V is TRBV6-6 and J is TRBJ2-7; the D gene is possibly TRBD2 (6 bases). The CDR3 has 16 amino acids. Per germline, CDR1 MNHNY and CDR2 SVGAGI (reference sequence). V was pared by 5 bases and J by 3 bases, with 20 bases between. In DNA form, the CDR3 reads TGTGCCAGCAGTGCCCGTAGCGGAAAGGCTGGCTACGAGCAGTACTTC. This encodes CASSARSGKAGYEQYF.

The chain links TRBV6-5 to TRBJ1-5; 7 bases line up with TRBD1. V shed 8 bases and J 3 bases; nucleotides not matched to a gene: 1. This CDR3 is 12 amino acids long. The V gene's germline CDR1 is MNHEY and CDR2 SVGAGI. The CDR3 loop is CASGTDNQPQHF. CDR3 nucleotide sequence: TGTGCCAGCGGGACAGACAATCAGCCCCAGCATTTT.

This rearrangement joins TRBV11-3 to TRBJ1-6; D uncertain. CDR3 length equals 13 residues. V lost 0 bases to trimming and J lost 6 bases, with 3 bases between them. Germline CDR1 is SGHNT and CDR2 is YENEEA. The CDR3 region is CASSLDRNSPLHF. The CDR3 DNA is TGTGCCAGCAGCTTAGATCGTAATTCACCCCTCCACTTT.

The chain couples TRBV7-9 to TRBJ1-1; TRBD1 might be the D (5 bases). Germline CDR1 reads SEHNR; CDR2 reads FQNEAQ (reference sequence). Deletions cut 9 bases from V and 7 bases from J, with 18 bases between. The CDR3 spans 13 residues. CDR3 bases: TGTGCCAGTGCCATAAGGGGATTAGGTGAAGCTTTCTTT. Translated, it gives CASAIRGLGEAFF. Supplemented by reference TRBV7-9 and TRBJ1-1, the full variable domain reads DTGVSQNPRHKITKRGQNVTFRCDPISEHNRLYWYRQTLGQGPEFLTYFQNEAQLEKSRLLSDRFSAERPKGSFSTLEIQRTEQGDSAMYLCASAIRGLGEAFFGQGTRLTVV.

The chain couples TRBV24-1 to TRBJ2-1; TRBD2 matches at 8 bases. Germline CDR1 is KGHDR and CDR2 is SFDVKD. V was clipped by 4 bases and J by 3 bases; unmatched bases: 4. This CDR3 spans 15 amino acids. The chain's CDR3 is CATSEAGGGYNEQFF. Written as DNA, the CDR3 is TGTGCCACCAGTGAGGCGGGAGGAGGCTACAATGAGCAGTTCTTC.

The rearrangement links TRBV7-9 to TRBJ2-1; D remains unclear. This CDR3 region has 14 residues. Germline values: CDR1 SEHNR, CDR2 FQNEAQ (reference sequence). The V end was cut by 0 bases, the J end by 9 bases, with 12 bases between. CDR3 sequence reads: CASSLAILVGEQFF. In DNA form, the CDR3 reads TGTGCCAGCAGCTTAGCTATCCTAGTAGGTGAGCAGTTCTTC. Full variable domain (remainder filled in from reference TRBV7-9 and TRBJ2-1): DTGVSQNPRHKITKRGQNVTFRCDPISEHNRLYWYRQTLGQGPEFLTYFQNEAQLEKSRLLSDRFSAERPKGSFSTLEIQRTEQGDSAMYLCASSLAILVGEQFFGPGTRLTVL.

J is TRBJ2-1 and V is TRBV5-4; TRBD2 aligns across 9 bases. There are 16 residues in the CDR3. With 3 bases clipped from V and 7 bases from J, the junction kept 11 bases outside the gene matches. CDR1 SGHNT and CDR2 YYREEE come from the germline V gene (reference sequence). CDR3 nucleotide sequence: TGTGCCAGCAGCTACTTAGCGGGAGTAGGCGAGAATGAGCAGTTCTTC. Translated, it gives CASSYLAGVGENEQFF.

V usage is TRBV4-1 and J usage is TRBJ2-7; 10 positions match TRBD2. CDR1 MGHRA and CDR2 YSYEKL come from the germline V gene. Trimming cost V 3 bases and J 0 bases; bases outside gene matches: 11. This CDR3 contains 18 residues. The CDR3 spells CASSHQVASGGSSYEQYF. As DNA, the CDR3 is TGCGCCAGCAGCCACCAAGTGGCTAGCGGGGGAAGCTCCTACGAGCAGTACTTC.

In its sample, this clone was seen a few times. This CDR3 is CSVEERDYEQYF. The DNA of the CDR3 is TGCAGCGTTGAAGAGAGGGACTACGAGCAGTACTTC. The J gene is TRBJ2-7, the V gene TRBV29-1, with a weak D call TRBD2 (5 bases). The CDR3 is 12 amino acids. Trimming took 0 bases from V and 3 from J, leaving 6 bases between them. CDR1 SQVTM and CDR2 ANQGSEA come from the germline V gene.

The J gene is TRBJ1-2, the V gene TRBV18, with D unclear. V was trimmed by 0 bases and J by 8 bases, leaving 7 bases between them. This CDR3 contains 12 residues. Germline-derived CDR1 and CDR2 are KGHSH and LQKENI. The CDR3 DNA is TGTGCCAGCTCACCACCGCCGGGGGGCTACACCTTC. Protein: CASSPPPGGYTF.

The rearrangement uses TRBV18 and TRBJ1-1; 7 bases align to TRBD1. V was clipped by 3 bases and J by 1 base; unmatched bases: 14. In germline, CDR1 is KGHSH, CDR2 LQKENI. The length of the CDR3 is 18 residues. CDR3 region: CASSPTAGGTLTNTEAFF. The DNA for the CDR3 is TGTGCCAGCTCACCGACTGCAGGGGGAACTTTGACGAACACTGAAGCTTTCTTT.

The J gene is TRBJ2-6, the V gene TRBV2; D not certain. Germline V gene sequence: CDR1 SNHLY, CDR2 FYNNEI. Trimming removed 10 bases from V and 2 bases from J, with 6 bases in between. CDR3 size: 12 residues. Here the CDR3 DNA reads TGTGCCACCTCGGCTGGGGCCAACGTCCTGACTTTC. Its protein is CATSAGANVLTF.

V and J are TRBV5-1 and TRBJ2-5, with TRBD2 matching over 11 bases. Germline V gives CDR1 SGHRS, CDR2 YFSETQ. CDR3 length: 14 amino acids. Unmatched junction bases numbered 5, after V lost 7 bases and J lost 3 bases. CDR3 DNA sequence: TGCGCCAGCTCAACACTAGCGGGAGAAGAGACCCAGTACTTC. Its translation: CASSTLAGEETQYF.

The V and J genes are TRBV12-5 and TRBJ1-1, with D tentatively TRBD1 (5 bases). The germline CDR1 and CDR2 sequences are LGHNT and FRNRAP. Trimming pared 7 bases from V and 1 base from J, leaving 28 bases between. The CDR3 totals 19 residues. In nucleotides, the CDR3 is TGTGCTAGTGCCTCCCGCCCACGTGGAGTACGGGGGAGGAACACTGAAGCTTTCTTT. It codes for CASASRPRGVRGRNTEAFF.

The rearrangement links TRBV3-1 (or the pseudogene TRBV3-2) to TRBJ2-5; 10 bases map to TRBD2. This CDR3 has 18 amino acids. The junction had 9 bases not matched to a gene; V was cut back by 2 bases and J by 0 bases. Germline V gene data show CDR1 as LGHDT and CDR2 as YNNKEL (reference sequence). DNA for the CDR3: TGTGCCAGCAGCCAATGGGGGCTAGCGGGGGAAAACCAAGAGACCCAGTACTTC. Its translation: CASSQWGLAGENQETQYF.